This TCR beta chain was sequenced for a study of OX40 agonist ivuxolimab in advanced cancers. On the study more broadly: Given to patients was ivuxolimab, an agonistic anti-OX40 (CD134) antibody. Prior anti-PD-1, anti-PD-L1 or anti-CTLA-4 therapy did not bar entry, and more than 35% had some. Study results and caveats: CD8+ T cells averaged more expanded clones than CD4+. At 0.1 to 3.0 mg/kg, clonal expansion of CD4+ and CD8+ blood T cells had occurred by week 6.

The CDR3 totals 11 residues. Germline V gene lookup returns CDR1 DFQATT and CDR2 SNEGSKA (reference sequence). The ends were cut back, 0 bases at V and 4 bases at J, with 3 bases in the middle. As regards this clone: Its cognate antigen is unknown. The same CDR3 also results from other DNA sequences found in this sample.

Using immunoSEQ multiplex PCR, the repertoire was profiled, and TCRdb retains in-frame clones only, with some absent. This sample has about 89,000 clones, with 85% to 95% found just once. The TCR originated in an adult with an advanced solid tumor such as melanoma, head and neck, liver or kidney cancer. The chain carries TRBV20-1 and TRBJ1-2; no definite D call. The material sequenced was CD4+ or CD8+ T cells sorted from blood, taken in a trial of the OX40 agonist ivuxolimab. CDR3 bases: TGCAGTGCTAGAGACGGCTATGGCTACACCTTC. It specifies CSARDGYGYTF.